This T cell receptor beta chain originates from a study of blood T cell repertoires in COVID-19. Original processing notes: Estimated nucleated cell counts came from reference gene primer amplification. The method was immunoSEQ multiplex PCR; TCRdb's version includes in-frame clones alone and lacks a portion of them. The V and J calls and the clone size are those of that table, but D and trimming were determined from the DNA. Seen here are about 190,000 clones, roughly 80% observed once, and the top ten hold 9.5% to 15%. The CDR3 totals 12 residues. Germline CDR1 and CDR2: LNHDA and SQIVND (reference sequence). The V and J ends lost 2 bases and 8 bases respectively, with 6 bases between them.

The receptor's source is a woman between 45 and 65 years old with acute or convalescent COVID-19. Sequencing used peripheral blood. The chain employs TRBV19 and TRBJ1-4, with TRBD1 as a possible D gene (6 bases). The CDR3 is CASSIRGEKLFF. The CDR3 nucleotides read TGTGCCAGTAGTATAAGGGGGGAAAAACTGTTTTTT.